Given below is one T cell receptor beta chain in context. The antigen remains unidentified. Sequencing was performed with immunoSEQ multiplex PCR; in TCRdb, only in-frame clones are kept and a portion is missing. The profile shows more than 150,000 clones, 85% to 95% of them singletons. This specimen comes from a study of T cell responses to AZD1222 COVID-19 vaccine. Whole-study findings and limits: Sampling captured repertoires only after the peak T cell response. Among the donors, most were white British and more were female, and clonal diversity was possibly underestimated.

The CDR3 sequence is 16 residues long. Trimming took off 2 bases at V and 8 bases at J, with 20 bases between the two ends. CDR1 is SGDLS, CDR2 YYNGEE, per germline. This TCR came from an adult who received the AZD1222 COVID-19 vaccine. This chain connects TRBV9 to TRBJ2-1; the D call may be TRBD1 or TRBD2 (5 bases each). The material sequenced was peripheral blood, taken 28 days after the second AZD1222 dose. CDR3 residues: CASSVGALQRRDEQFF. In DNA, the CDR3 is TGTGCCAGCAGCGTCGGGGCCCTCCAGCGCCGAGATGAGCAGTTCTTC. Full variable domain (rest looked up from reference TRBV9 and TRBJ2-1): DSGVTQTPKHLITATGQRVTLRCSPRSGDLSVYWYQQSLDQGLQFLIQYYNGEERAKGNILERFSAQQFPDLHSELNLSSLELGDSALYFCASSVGALQRRDEQFFGPGTRLTVL.